The clone carrying this T cell receptor beta chain showed up many times. The antigen is not known. This sample is drawn from a study of T cells in Graves' hyperthyroidism and ophthalmopathy. Regarding the study as a whole: Appearing also in blood were most of the thyroid clonotypes expanded above 0.001.

Amplified regions were TCR beta CDR3 sequences from RNA transcripts. When the TCR CDR3 underwent first-round RT-PCR, the HTBI primer set was used. Each CDR3 protein is one row after TCRdb ran MiXCR on the multiplex PCR reads. The table records around 450,000 distinct CDR3 sequences, approximately 15% of them present only once. V shed 0 bases, J shed 3 bases, and the junction held 6 bases outside the gene matches. From germline, CDR1 is SGDLS and CDR2 YYNGEE. This CDR3 region has 15 residues. The patients, who ranged from 18 to 65 in age, presented with newly diagnosed hyperthyroidism lasting under 2 months.

The chain couples TRBV9 to TRBJ2-7, with 7 bases identical to TRBD2. The sample taken for sequencing was blood. This TCR was sampled from a woman aged 18-29 years with Graves' hyperthyroidism. Here the CDR3 reads CASSVGGEGIYEQYF. CDR3 bases: TGTGCCAGCAGCGTAGGGGGGGAGGGGATCTACGAGCAGTACTTC.